This T cell receptor beta chain was captured in a study of shared clonotypes between healthy human individuals (dated by TCRdb to the early 2020s). Looking at the study overall: The cohort included a few men and two women between 18 and 49 years of age. To estimate repertoire size and how much clonotypes are shared between individuals, the study performed deep sequencing of blood TCR repertoires from a few healthy adults. Per donor, leukapheresis produced somewhere between about 0.85 and 9.5 billion PBMCs. For each donor, CD4 naive and CD4 memory were each run on three plates, CD8 naive on two plates, and CD8 memory on one plate. Different laboratories and diverse techniques were used to prepare libraries and sequence TCR repertoires, to increase sequencing depth and limit assay-specific biases.

Using the deep immunoSEQ assay, multiplex PCR amplified TCR CDR3 regions from genomic DNA. Extracted genomic DNA from each cell subset was spread evenly across all wells of several immunoSEQ 96-well plates, with each plate serving as a replicate. For sorted subsets, 200 ng of genomic DNA, equivalent to around 29,000 T cell genomes, went into each replicate PCR. Purified libraries were measured with a Qubit 3.0 fluorometer, size-checked on a Bioanalyzer 2100, and measured again with the KAPA Library Quantification kit. A separate single-read 150-cycle Illumina NextSeq 550 flow cell was used to sequence each immunoSEQ 96-well plate. For the original study's pipeline: Because only junctional sequences without quality scores were contained in the immunoSEQ output, filtering matching that applied to full-length reads could not be performed. To assign V/J genes and CDR3, sequences were annotated against IMGT germline references using PyIR, a Python wrapper for IgBLAST v1.9. Reads were removed for weak V/J assignments (E-value above 1e-6), missing CDR3, stop codons, out-of-frame junctions, or ambiguous translated residues. A V3J clonotype was defined by an identical inferred V gene, J gene, and CDR3 amino acid sequence. To compute the percentage overlap between repertoires, the number of shared unique clonotypes was divided by the size of the smaller repertoire. Repertoire richness was assessed with RTK rarefaction, the Chao1 estimator, and Recon v2.1 estimates of unobserved clonotypes. Generation probabilities for all TCRbeta clonotypes obtained by the gDNA method from a handful of donors were computed using OLGA. TCRdb retrieved this table from immuneACCESS and kept in-frame rearrangements only. Not all clones are present; in checked studies, unresolved V genes account for under half, and no reason is known for the remainder. The DNA was the basis for D and trimming; V, J and clone size are from that table. This sample is represented by more than 550,000 clones; 92% of them were singletons. Roughly 24% of the sample rests with the top ten.

Study-wide conclusions, independent of this receptor: Based on pairwise subsampling, the degree of clonotype sharing among donors was expected to be affected by sequencing depth. Rarefaction of sorted-subset datasets indicated incomplete sequencing despite the large sequencing depth. Only blood was sampled, and tissue TCR repertoires likely differ from those in blood. Sharing across four donors was observed for about 4.8% of naive CD4, under 4% of naive CD8, roughly 2.4% of memory CD4, and roughly 0.4% of memory CD8 clonotypes. Higher generation probabilities were observed for clonotypes shared by all four sorted-subset donors than for non-shared clonotypes. Estimated clonotype richness was generally larger for naive than for memory subsets. The genetic and exposure-history diversity represented was limited by the small number of donors.

In regard to this clone: Its antigen has not been determined. No quality values exist for individual bases; no much larger clone is one base distant. The sample carries other DNA sequences with the same CDR3.

CD8 naive samples were obtained by positive selection for CCR7 among CD45RO-negative cells, yielding a CD45RA+CCR7+ population from which TemRA cells were excluded. Donors were healthy HIV-negative adults with no recently reported acute infections or vaccinations. Every donor was a Caucasian adult residing in Nashville, Tennessee, USA. After blood collection by leukapheresis, PBMCs were isolated using Ficoll-Histopaque density gradient centrifugation and then cryopreserved in the vapor phase of liquid nitrogen. Analytical flow cytometry was used to check the purity and quantity of each magnetically sorted T cell population. Each sorted fraction had its genomic DNA isolated and then quantified by UV absorbance on a Nanodrop 2000c. The trim is 3 bases for V and 1 base for J, with a gap of 7 bases between the germline ends. Sequences MNHEY (CDR1) and SMNVEV (CDR2) are obtained from the germline V gene (reference sequence). Reading from cysteine to phenylalanine, the CDR3 counts 14 amino acids. Only the CDR3 region is kept as DNA, spanning 42 bases read in frame from base 1.

This receptor was identified in a man aged 25 to 40 in good health. Recombination connected TRBV27 to TRBJ2-1, with no confident D gene call. Sequenced material: naive CD8+ T cells sorted from blood. What this sample's cell subset or site label stands for: CD45RA+CCR7+. The CDR3 has the sequence CASSFSGSYNEQFF. Here is the DNA: TGTGCCAGCAGTTTCTCAGGATCCTACAATGAGCAGTTCTTC.